This TCR beta chain derives from a study of T cell responses to AZD1222 COVID-19 vaccine. Worth noting for this clone: Other DNA sequences in this specimen translate into the identical CDR3.

The V and J ends lost 3 bases and 4 bases respectively, with 7 bases between them. The CDR3 runs to 12 residues. Generated by immunoSEQ multiplex PCR, the TCRdb table keeps only in-frame clones and is missing some. There are roughly 120,000 clones in the sample; about 92% occur only once, and more than 4.5% lies in the top ten. This clonotype originated in an adult who received the AZD1222 COVID-19 vaccine. V and J are TRBV12-3 or TRBV12-4 and TRBJ2-7, with D possibly being TRBD2 (5 bases). The source was peripheral blood, collected 28 days after the second AZD1222 dose. This chain's CDR3 is CASSFRGYEQYF. CDR3 nucleotides: TGTGCCAGCAGTTTTCGGGGATACGAGCAGTACTTC.